What follows are 4 T cell receptor beta chains derived from one specimen sequenced in a study of T cell responses to AZD1222 COVID-19 vaccine. Profiling relied on immunoSEQ multiplex PCR, and the TCRdb table lists in-frame clones only, not all of them. The table lists about 68,000 clones, 75% to 90% of them singletons. The specimen was peripheral blood, collected on day 0 of AZD1222 vaccination. The receptors were gathered from an adult in good health.

J is TRBJ2-7 and V is TRBV13; no reliable D call. The V and J ends lost 2 bases and 1 base respectively, with 0 bases between them. The CDR3 extends over 11 amino acids. CDR1 and CDR2 (germline): PRHDT, FYEKMQ (reference sequence). The CDR3 bases are TGTGCCAGCAGCTTATCCTACGAGCAGTACTTC. This translates into CASSLSYEQYF.

The J gene is TRBJ2-7, the V gene TRBV27; D remains ambiguous. CDR3 length: 13 residues. V dropped 0 bases and J dropped 7 bases, with 10 bases sitting between them. Germline V CDR1 and CDR2: MNHEY, SMNVEV (reference sequence). Here the CDR3 reads CASSLSAPQEQYF. Written as DNA, the CDR3 is TGTGCCAGCAGTTTATCAGCTCCCCAGGAGCAGTACTTC.

The genes are TRBV27 and TRBJ1-5; D is possibly TRBD1 (5 bases). This CDR3 spans 14 amino acids. Between the trimmed V and J ends, which lost 0 bases and 7 bases, there was a span of 10 bases. CDR1 is MNHEY, CDR2 SMNVEV, per germline (reference sequence). CDR3 coding DNA: TGTGCCAGCAGTTTATCAGCGGGGGTCCAGCCCCAGCATTTT. Translation gives CASSLSAGVQPQHF.

The rearrangement joins TRBV30 to TRBJ2-7, with D uncertain. V was shortened by 2 bases and J by 3 bases, with 14 bases between the two germline ends. The CDR3 is made up of 14 amino acids. Germline CDR1 reads GTSNPN; CDR2 reads SVGIG (reference sequence). The CDR3 spells CAWSPGLGYYEQYF. CDR3 nucleotide sequence: TGTGCCTGGAGTCCCGGGTTGGGGTACTACGAGCAGTACTTC.